What follows are 19 T cell receptor beta chains derived from one specimen sequenced in a study of cytomegalovirus exposure and HLA in healthy donors. PCR used 60 Vbeta primers and 13 Jbeta primers. The protocol was immunoSEQ multiplex PCR, while the TCRdb copy is restricted to in-frame clones and leaves out a portion. The sample has under 200,000 clones, around 80% seen once. Sequences were obtained from PBMCs. Every receptor here comes from a man in his forties in good health and CMV-seronegative.

The chain couples TRBV7-2 to TRBJ2-3; the match to TRBD2 covers 8 bases. Germline-derived CDR1 and CDR2 are SGHTA and FQGNSA. The CDR3 is 16 amino acids. V lost 1 base, J lost 2 bases, and 5 bases stayed unmatched. The CDR3 region is CASSLGTSSYTDTQYF. The DNA of the CDR3 is TGTGCCAGCAGCTTAGGGACTAGCAGCTACACAGATACGCAGTATTTT.

This chain links TRBV7-8 with TRBJ1-2; 7 bases are a match to TRBD1. This CDR3 region has 16 residues. Germline-derived CDR1 and CDR2 are SGHVS and FQNEAQ. V dropped 5 bases and J dropped 2; count of bases not matched to a gene: 11. The DNA of the CDR3 is TGTGCCAGCAGCCCAAACCGCGACAGGGCGAACTATGGCTACACCTTC. Translated: CASSPNRDRANYGYTF. Complete variable domain (other parts from reference TRBV7-8 and TRBJ1-2): GAGVSQSPRYKVAKRGQDVALRCDPISGHVSLFWYQQALGQGPEFLTYFQNEAQLDKSGLPSDRFFAERPEGSVSTLKIQRTQQEDSAVYLCASSPNRDRANYGYTFGSGTRLTVV.

This chain connects TRBV10-3 to TRBJ2-1; D unclear. Deletions cut 6 bases from V and 6 bases from J, with 9 bases between. CDR1 and CDR2 from the germline V gene are ENHRY and SYGVKD. The CDR3 runs 12 residues. Here the CDR3 reads CAIRARSNEQFF. The CDR3 DNA reads TGTGCCATCAGGGCCCGGAGCAATGAGCAGTTCTTC.

On this clone: Other DNA sequences of this sample code for an identical CDR3. The chain has TRBV10-3 and TRBJ2-7; TRBD1 matches 10 bases. CDR3 length equals 14 residues. V lost 4 bases to trimming and J lost 2 bases; unmatched junction nucleotides: 2. Germline loops: CDR1 ENHRY, CDR2 SYGVKD. CDR3 DNA sequence: TGTGCCATCAGTGGGGGACAGGGGCCCTACGAGCAGTACTTC. It yields the protein CAISGGQGPYEQYF.

The chain's CDR3 is CASSFGTVPSYEQYF. CDR3 DNA sequence: TGTGCCAGCAGCTTTGGGACAGTCCCTTCCTACGAGCAGTACTTC. The chain employs TRBV7-2 and TRBJ2-7; 7 nucleotides line up with TRBD1. V lost 3 bases to trimming and J lost 1 base; unmatched junction nucleotides: 6. This CDR3 is 15 amino acids long. Per the germline V gene, CDR1 is SGHTA and CDR2 is FQGNSA.

This clone was seen once. The chain carries TRBV10-3 and TRBJ2-5, with 8 bases identical to TRBD1. V lost 2 bases, J lost 5 bases, and 7 bases stayed unmatched. Germline CDR1 ENHRY, CDR2 SYGVKD. CDR3 length: 15 amino acids. The CDR3 reads CAISETQGAGETQYF. The CDR3 DNA follows: TGTGCCATCAGTGAGACTCAGGGGGCCGGGGAGACCCAGTACTTC.

This clone appeared a few times. J is TRBJ1-1 and V is TRBV19, with 9 bases matching TRBD1. The germline gives CDR1 LNHDA, CDR2 SQIVND (reference sequence). V shed 6 bases, J shed 4 bases, and the junction held 6 bases outside the gene matches. The CDR3 consists of 14 residues. The CDR3 DNA sequence: TGTGCCAGTAGAAGCCGGGACAGGGCCACTGAAGCTTTCTTT. It specifies CASRSRDRATEAFF.

The chain uses TRBV2 and TRBJ2-7, with D tentatively TRBD1 (6 bases). The ends were cut back, 4 bases at V and 2 bases at J, with 12 bases in the middle. This CDR3 spans 14 amino acids. Germline loops: CDR1 SNHLY, CDR2 FYNNEI. This CDR3 reads CASSGRGATYEQYF. CDR3 sequence (DNA): TGTGCCAGCAGTGGCAGGGGTGCTACCTACGAGCAGTACTTC.

The chain uses TRBV14 and TRBJ1-1; the D is unclear. The CDR3 runs to 15 residues. Deletions cut 2 bases from V and 7 bases from J, with 17 bases between. Germline V CDR1 and CDR2: SGHDN, FVKESK. CDR3 coding DNA: TGTGCCAGCAGCCAATACCCTGGGGTCGGGGTTGAAGCTTTCTTT. Protein sequence: CASSQYPGVGVEAFF.

The rearrangement uses TRBV7-2 and TRBJ1-4; 12 nucleotides line up with TRBD1. Germline CDR1 is SGHTA and CDR2 is FQGNSA. The CDR3 has 15 residues. J was trimmed by 11 bases and V by 0 bases; bases with no gene match: 4. The CDR3 nucleotides are TGTGCCAGCAGCTTAGCCGGGACAGGGGGCAGGAAACTGTTTTTT. Its translation: CASSLAGTGGRKLFF.

This clone was seen a single time. Other DNA sequences in the sample encode the same CDR3. J is TRBJ1-2 and V is TRBV6-6; perhaps TRBD1 as D (5 bases). The CDR3 loop spans 16 amino acids. The V end lost 4 bases, the J end lost 4 bases, and 19 bases lay between the germline ends. From germline, CDR1 is MNHNY and CDR2 SVGAGI (reference sequence). In DNA, the CDR3 is TGTGCCAGCAGTTTGGGAATCCAGGGATCCTCCTATGGCTACACCTTC. It yields the protein CASSLGIQGSSYGYTF.

As concerns this clone: This sample includes further DNA sequences coding for the same CDR3. CDR3 amino acids: CASSFGTSTDTQYF. The DNA of the CDR3 is TGTGCCAGCAGCTTCGGGACTAGCACAGATACGCAGTATTTT. The V call is TRBV7-9, the J call TRBJ2-3; tentative D call: TRBD2 (6 bases). Trimming left V 3 bases short and J 0 bases short, with 7 bases between. Germline assignment: CDR1 SEHNR and CDR2 FQNEAQ (reference sequence). The CDR3 length is 14 residues.

This clone occurred once. This chain uses TRBV6-5 with TRBJ2-2; 8 positions agree with TRBD1. The CDR3 runs 15 residues. J lost 6 bases, V lost 6 bases, and 9 bases had no gene match. Germline V gene sequence: CDR1 MNHEY, CDR2 SVGAGI. CDR3 sequence: CASREDRVGAGELFF. CDR3 sequence (DNA): TGTGCCAGCAGGGAGGACAGGGTAGGGGCCGGGGAGCTGTTTTTT.

This chain uses TRBV20-1 with TRBJ2-1; 7 nucleotides line up with TRBD2. Per germline, CDR1 DFQATT and CDR2 SNEGSKA (reference sequence). This CDR3 is 11 amino acids long. The CDR3 nucleotides read TGCACCGGGGGGAGCACCAATGAGCAGTTCTTC. It specifies CTGGSTNEQFF.

This clone was seen a single time. The genes are TRBV7-6 and TRBJ1-1; 7 bases line up with TRBD1. CDR1 is SGHVS, CDR2 FNYEAQ, per germline. This CDR3 region has 12 residues. Trimming at V came to 4 bases and at J to 11 bases, leaving 7 bases not matched to a gene. Here the CDR3 DNA reads TGTGCCAGCAGCTCCCAGGGGGATTGGGCTTTCTTT. This sequence encodes CASSSQGDWAFF.

V usage is TRBV19 and J usage is TRBJ1-2, with D possibly being TRBD1 (5 bases). The CDR3 is made up of 16 amino acids. Germline V lookup: CDR1 LNHDA, CDR2 SQIVND (reference sequence). Trimming took 5 bases from V and 2 from J, leaving 18 bases between them. The CDR3 bases are TGTGCCAGTAGTGCCCCCCGGGGGGAGCGCAACTATGGCTACACCTTC. It codes for CASSAPRGERNYGYTF. Together with reference TRBV19 and TRBJ1-2, the CDR3 gives the full variable domain: DGGITQSPKYLFRKEGQNVTLSCEQNLNHDAMYWYRQDPGQGLRLIYYSQIVNDFQKGDIAEGYSVSREKKESFPLTVTSAQKNPTAFYLCASSAPRGERNYGYTFGSGTRLTVV.

J is TRBJ1-2 and V is TRBV19, with D maybe TRBD1 (5 bases). The V gene's germline CDR1 is LNHDA and CDR2 SQIVND (reference sequence). V lost 8 bases, J lost 5 bases, and 9 bases lay in between. There are 11 residues in the CDR3. The CDR3 DNA reads as TGTGCCAGTGATGACAGTTATGGCTACACCTTC. Its translation: CASDDSYGYTF.

V usage is TRBV9 and J usage is TRBJ1-2; 9 bases are a match to TRBD1. Losses at the gene ends were 4 bases for V and 8 bases for J; bases not matched to a gene: 15. Germline values: CDR1 SGDLS, CDR2 YYNGEE. This CDR3 spans 16 amino acids. CDR3 amino acids: CASSIGTGSGPRGYTF. CDR3 sequence (DNA): TGTGCCAGCAGCATAGGGACAGGGTCAGGGCCTAGGGGCTACACCTTC.

This sequence joins TRBV6-5 and TRBJ2-2, with no clear D. The CDR3 extends over 12 amino acids. V was shortened by 6 bases and J by 5 bases, with 7 bases between the two germline ends. CDR1 is MNHEY, CDR2 SVGAGI, per germline. This CDR3 is CASSLLTGELFF. The DNA for the CDR3 is TGTGCCAGCAGCCTCCTAACCGGGGAGCTGTTTTTT.